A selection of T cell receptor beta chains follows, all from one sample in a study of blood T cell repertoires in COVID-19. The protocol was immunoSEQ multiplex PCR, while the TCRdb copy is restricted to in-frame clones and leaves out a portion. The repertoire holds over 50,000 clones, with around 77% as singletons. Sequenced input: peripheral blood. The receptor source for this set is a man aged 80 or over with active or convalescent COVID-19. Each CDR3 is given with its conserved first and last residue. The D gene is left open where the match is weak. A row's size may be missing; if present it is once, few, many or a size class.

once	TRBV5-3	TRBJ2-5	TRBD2	TGTGCCAGAAGCTCCAGTGGGTCTAGCGGGCAAGAGACCCAGTACTTC	CARSSSGSSGQETQYF
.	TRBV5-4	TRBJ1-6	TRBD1	TGTGCCAGCAATACAGGGGGCTCCTATAATTCACCCCTCCACTTT	CASNTGGSYNSPLHF
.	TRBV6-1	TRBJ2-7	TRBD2	TGTGCCAGCAGTGAAGCTCGCGGGAGGATGCCCTACGAGCAGTACTTC	CASSEARGRMPYEQYF
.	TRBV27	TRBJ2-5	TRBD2	TGTGCCAGCAGCAACCGGGGGGGGGCCGAGACCCAGTACTTC	CASSNRGGAETQYF
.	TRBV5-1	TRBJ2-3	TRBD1	TGCGCCAGCAGCGCGGGACAGGGGTTAGATACGCAGTATTTT	CASSAGQGLDTQYF
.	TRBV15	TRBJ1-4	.	TGTGCCACCAGCAGAGATTCGGGACTTAATGAAAAACTGTTTTTT	CATSRDSGLNEKLFF
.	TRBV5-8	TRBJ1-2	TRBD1	TGTGCCAGCAGGGGACCGGGACAGGGGTCATATGGCTACACCTTC	CASRGPGQGSYGYTF
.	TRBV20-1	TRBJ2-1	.	TGCAGCGAGGCTGCCCAGCGCGAGTTCTTC	CSEAAQREFF
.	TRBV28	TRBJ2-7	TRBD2	TGTGCCAGCGGGCTTACTAGCGGGACCTCCTACGAGCAGTACTTC	CASGLTSGTSYEQYF
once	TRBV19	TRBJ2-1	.	TGTGCCAGTAGTATGCCCACCCTAGTTTTTGAGCAGTTCTTC	CASSMPTLVFEQFF
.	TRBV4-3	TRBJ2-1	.	TGCGCCAGCAGCCAATCACCCGGGATTTCCTACAATGAGCAGTTCTTC	CASSQSPGISYNEQFF
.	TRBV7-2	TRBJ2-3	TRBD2	TGTGCCAGCAGCTTAACCCTAGCGGCTAGCACAGATACGCAGTATTTT	CASSLTLAASTDTQYF
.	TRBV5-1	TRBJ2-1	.	TGCGCCAGCAGACCCAACCGGGACTTTAACAATGAGCAGTTCTTC	CASRPNRDFNNEQFF
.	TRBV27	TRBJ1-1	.	TGTGCCAGCAGTTCGGACACGGGGGAACAGGATGAAGCTTTCTTT	CASSSDTGEQDEAFF
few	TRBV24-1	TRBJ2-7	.	TGTGCCACCAGTGATTCCTTCGCGGACATTCCCTTAGGCCCCCCATATTACGAGCAGTACTTC	CATSDSFADIPLGPPYYEQYF
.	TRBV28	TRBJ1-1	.	TGTGCCAGCAGTCCCCGGGGGGGAAGCAACACTGAAGCTTTCTTT	CASSPRGGSNTEAFF
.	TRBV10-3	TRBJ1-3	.	TGTGCCATCAGTGAGTCGGGGGCAGAGAGAAACACCATATATTTT	CAISESGAERNTIYF
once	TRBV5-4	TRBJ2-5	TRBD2	TGTGCCAGCAGCTCATTCGGATTAGGACTAGCGGGGCAAGAGACCCAGTACTTC	CASSSFGLGLAGQETQYF
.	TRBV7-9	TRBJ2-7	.	TGTGCCAGCACCCTAGCAGCTAGCTACGAGCAGTACTTC	CASTLAASYEQYF
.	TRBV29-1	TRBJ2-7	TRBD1	TGCAGCGTTGCGGGACAGGGAAAGAGCGAGCAGTACTTC	CSVAGQGKSEQYF
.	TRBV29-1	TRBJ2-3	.	TGCAGCGTTGAAGTGGGCCGAGGGGATACGCAGTATTTT	CSVEVGRGDTQYF
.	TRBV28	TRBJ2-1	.	TGTGCCAGCAGTTCCCGACTAGTCAAGCAGTTCTTC	CASSSRLVKQFF
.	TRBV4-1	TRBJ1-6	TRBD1	TGCGCCAGCAGCCATAGACAGGGGGCAAATTCACCCCTCCACTTT	CASSHRQGANSPLHF
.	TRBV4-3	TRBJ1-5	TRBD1	TGCGCCAGCAGCCAAGGACAGGGAAATCAGCCCCAGCATTTT	CASSQGQGNQPQHF
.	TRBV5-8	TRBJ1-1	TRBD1	TGTGCCAGCAGCCGGGCATGGACAGGGGTGACTGAAGCTTTCTTT	CASSRAWTGVTEAFF
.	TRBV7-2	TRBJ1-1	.	TGTGCCAGCAGCTTAGAGAGGGCGGGGAAAGCTTTCTTT	CASSLERAGKAFF
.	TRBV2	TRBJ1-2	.	TGTGCCAGCAGAGAGGAGGCGGGTTACTATGGCTACACCTTC	CASREEAGYYGYTF
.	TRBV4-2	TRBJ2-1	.	TGTGCCAGTTCGGGACTCCCGGCCAATGAGCAGTTCTTC	CASSGLPANEQFF
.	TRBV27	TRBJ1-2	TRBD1	TGTGCCAGCTATGGGGACAGAAACTATGGCTACACCTTC	CASYGDRNYGYTF
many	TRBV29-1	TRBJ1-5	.	TGCAGCGTTGGACAGACAGCAGATCAGCCCCAGCATTTT	CSVGQTADQPQHF
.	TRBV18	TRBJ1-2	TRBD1	TGTGCCAGCTCACAAATGGACAGGGACCATGGCTACACCTTC	CASSQMDRDHGYTF
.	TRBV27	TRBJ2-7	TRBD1	TGTGCCAGCAGATCTGGGGGACAGAGGGCCCTGCAGTACTTC	CASRSGGQRALQYF
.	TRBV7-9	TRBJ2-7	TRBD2	TGTGCCAGCAGCCCTGCCTCCGGGACTAGGGTATACGAGCAGTACTTC	CASSPASGTRVYEQYF
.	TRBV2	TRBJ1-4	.	TGTGCCAGCAGTCACATATCCGACAAGAATGAAAAACTGTTTTTT	CASSHISDKNEKLFF
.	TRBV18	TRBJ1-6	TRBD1	TGTGCCAGCTCACCTGGGACAGGGCCTTCACCCCTCCACTTT	CASSPGTGPSPLHF
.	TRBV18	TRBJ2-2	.	TGTGCCAGCTCACCACCGTTGGGCTTAGCGAACACCGGGGAGCTGTTTTTT	CASSPPLGLANTGELFF
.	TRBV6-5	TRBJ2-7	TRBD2	TGTGCCAGCAGTTACTCGCTAGCGGGAGGGCACGAGCAGTACTTC	CASSYSLAGGHEQYF
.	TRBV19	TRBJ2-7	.	TGTGCCAGTAGTATCGGGTTTTCCTACGAGCAGTACTTC	CASSIGFSYEQYF
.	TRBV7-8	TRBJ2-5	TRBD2	TGTGCCAGCAGCTTTCTTTCGGGGGGGTGGGAAGAGACCCAGTACTTC	CASSFLSGGWEETQYF
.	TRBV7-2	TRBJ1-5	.	TGTGCCAGCAGCGCGTGGGGCAGCTTCAATCAGCCCCAGCATTTT	CASSAWGSFNQPQHF
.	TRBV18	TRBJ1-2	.	TGTGCCAGCTCACCCAGTACGGGGGAGAACTATGGCTACACCTTC	CASSPSTGENYGYTF
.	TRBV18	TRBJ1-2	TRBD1	TGTGCCAGCTCCCGGGGACAGGAGTATGGCTACACCTTC	CASSRGQEYGYTF
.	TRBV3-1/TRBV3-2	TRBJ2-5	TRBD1	TGTGCCAGCAGCCGACAGGGTATTGGACAAGAGACCCAGTACTTC	CASSRQGIGQETQYF
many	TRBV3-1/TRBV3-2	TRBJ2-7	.	TGTGCCAGCAGCCAAGACGTCGCCTACGAGCAGTACTTC	CASSQDVAYEQYF
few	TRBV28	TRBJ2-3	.	TGTGCCAGCAGTCCCCCTAGCACAGATACGCAGTATTTT	CASSPPSTDTQYF
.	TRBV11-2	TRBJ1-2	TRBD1	TGTGCCAGCACCCTGGGACAGACACAGAACTATGGCTACACCTTC	CASTLGQTQNYGYTF
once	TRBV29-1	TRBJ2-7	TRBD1	TGCAGCGTCCCGGGACAGGGCCTTTACGAGCAGTACTTC	CSVPGQGLYEQYF
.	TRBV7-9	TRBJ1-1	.	TGTGCCAGCAGCACAAGCGTATCGGTAGGGAACACTGAAGCTTTCTTT	CASSTSVSVGNTEAFF
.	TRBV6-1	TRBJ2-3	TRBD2	TGTGCCAGCAGTGAAAGCAAAAATAGCGGGGGTAGCACAGATACGCAGTATTTT	CASSESKNSGGSTDTQYF
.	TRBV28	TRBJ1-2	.	TGTGCCAGCAGTTTAGGGGGGTATGGCTACACCTTC	CASSLGGYGYTF
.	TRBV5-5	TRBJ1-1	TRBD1	TGTGCCAGCAGCCCCTGGACAGGGGGCAGTACTGAAGCTTTCTTT	CASSPWTGGSTEAFF
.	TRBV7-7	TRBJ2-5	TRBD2	TGTGCCAGCAGCGCGTATGCGGGACTACAAGAGACCCAGTACTTC	CASSAYAGLQETQYF
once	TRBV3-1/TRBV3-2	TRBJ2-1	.	TGTGCCAGCAGCCATTGGTCGGGTGAGCAGTTCTTC	CASSHWSGEQFF
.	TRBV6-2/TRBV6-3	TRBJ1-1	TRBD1	TGTGCCAGCAGCGACAGGGGTTCTTCCCAAGCTTTCTTT	CASSDRGSSQAFF
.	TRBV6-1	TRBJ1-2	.	TGTGCCAGCAGTGAAAAGTTATCATGGGAGGTTGGCTACACCTTC	CASSEKLSWEVGYTF
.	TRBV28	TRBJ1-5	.	TGTGCCAGTGCGGGACCCAATCAGCCCCAGCATTTT	CASAGPNQPQHF
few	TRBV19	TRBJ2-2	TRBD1	TGTGCCAGTAGTACCCCCTCCGGACAGGGGAGCACCGGGGAGCTGTTTTTT	CASSTPSGQGSTGELFF